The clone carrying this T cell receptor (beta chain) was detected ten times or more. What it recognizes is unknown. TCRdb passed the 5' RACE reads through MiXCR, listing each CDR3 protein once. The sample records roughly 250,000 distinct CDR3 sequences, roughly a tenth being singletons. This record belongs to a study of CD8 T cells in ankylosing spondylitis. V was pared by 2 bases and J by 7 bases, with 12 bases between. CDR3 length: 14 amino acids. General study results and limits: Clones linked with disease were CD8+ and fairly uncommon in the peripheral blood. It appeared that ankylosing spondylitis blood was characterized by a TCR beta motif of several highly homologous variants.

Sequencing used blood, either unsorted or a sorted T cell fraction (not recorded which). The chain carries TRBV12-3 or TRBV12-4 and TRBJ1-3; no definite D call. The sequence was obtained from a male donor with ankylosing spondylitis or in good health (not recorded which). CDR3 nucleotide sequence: TGTGCCAGCAGTTTAAGAGGGAGAGGGAACACCATATATTTT. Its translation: CASSLRGRGNTIYF.